This section outlines one TCR beta chain sequence together with its context. The entry originates in a study of cytomegalovirus exposure and HLA in healthy donors. Per the germline V gene, CDR1 is SGDLS and CDR2 is YYNGEE. CDR3 length equals 14 residues. V lost 5 bases, J lost 2 bases, and 14 bases lay in between. The primer mix had 60 Vbeta and 13 Jbeta primers. Measured with immunoSEQ multiplex PCR; TCRdb has only the in-frame clones, and not every one. The sample gives about 84,000 clones, about 60% of which show up once; 15% is in the top ten. The sequenced material came from PBMCs. The sequence was collected from a woman aged 40-49 years in good health and CMV-seropositive. The gene calls are TRBV9 and TRBJ2-7, with a tentative D call TRBD2 (6 bases). The CDR3 is CASSAPSATYEQYF. The DNA of the CDR3 is TGTGCCAGCAGTGCACCTAGCGCGACCTACGAGCAGTACTTC.